This passage covers 15 T cell receptor beta chains from one sample sequenced in a study of shared clonotypes between healthy human individuals. Generated by immunoSEQ multiplex PCR, the TCRdb table keeps only in-frame clones and is missing some. The sample holds millions of clones; roughly 94% are singletons and the top ten take 0.1% to 0.15%. Specimen: naive CD4+ T cells sorted from blood. Described subset: CD45RA+ positively selected. The receptors shown here come from a man between 18 and 29 years old in good health.

V gene TRBV7-2 combines with J gene TRBJ2-3, with 16 nucleotides matching TRBD2. Germline CDR1 reads SGHTA; CDR2 reads FQGNSA. The CDR3 extends over 19 amino acids. Trimming took 4 bases from V and 2 from J; bases not matched to a gene: 9. The CDR3 is CASSSPLGLAGGYTDTQYF. The CDR3 bases are TGTGCCAGCAGCTCCCCCCTGGGACTAGCGGGAGGGTACACAGATACGCAGTATTTT.

The rearrangement uses TRBV20-1 and TRBJ1-2, with unresolved D. Germline CDR1 is DFQATT and CDR2 is SNEGSKA (reference sequence). The CDR3 consists of 11 residues. The V end lost 3 bases, the J end lost 4 bases, and 6 bases lay between the germline ends. CDR3 nucleotide sequence: TGCAGTGCTAGGGCGCGCTATGGCTACACCTTC. Translation: CSARARYGYTF.

V usage is TRBV18 and J usage is TRBJ1-4; D may be TRBD1 (5 bases). The CDR3 runs 14 residues. Germline loops: CDR1 KGHSH, CDR2 LQKENI. Trimming removed 8 bases at V and 3 bases at J, with 13 bases between. The CDR3 DNA reads as TGTGCCAGCCACCAGGGACCCCCTAATGAAAAACTGTTTTTT. Translating it yields CASHQGPPNEKLFF.

The gene calls are TRBV15 and TRBJ2-5, with a possible D match to TRBD2 (6 bases). V was shortened by 0 bases and J by 4 bases, with 18 bases between the two germline ends. In germline, CDR1 is LNHNV, CDR2 YYDKDF (reference sequence). The CDR3 runs 17 residues. Written as DNA, the CDR3 is TGTGCCACCAGCAGAGACCATGGGACTCCGATTCGAGAGACCCAGTACTTC. Protein sequence: CATSRDHGTPIRETQYF.

CDR3: CASSPTGWEAFF. As DNA, the CDR3 is TGTGCCAGCTCACCAACAGGCTGGGAAGCTTTCTTT. The chain carries TRBV18 and TRBJ1-1; possible D gene TRBD1, 5 bases. Germline loops: CDR1 KGHSH, CDR2 LQKENI. Trimming stripped 2 bases from V and 8 bases from J, with 9 bases between. The CDR3 has 12 residues.

V is TRBV6-5 and J is TRBJ2-2; weak D call: TRBD2 (6 bases). V shed 5 bases and J shed 3 bases, with 10 bases lying between them. This CDR3 has 14 residues. Germline lookup yields CDR1 MNHEY and CDR2 SVGAGI. CDR3 in DNA: TGTGCCAGCAGTAGGCGGGACGACACCGGGGAGCTGTTTTTT. Protein: CASSRRDDTGELFF.

Comment on this clone: Other nucleotide sequences in the sample specify the same CDR3. The CDR3 region has the DNA TGTGCCAGCAGTGGAGACAGGGGTTCCTACAATGAGCAGTTCTTC. This translates into CASSGDRGSYNEQFF. The chain joins TRBV2 to TRBJ2-1; 8 bases are shared with TRBD1. V lost 4 bases, J lost 1 base, and 3 bases stayed unmatched. This CDR3 spans 15 amino acids. Germline V gene sequence: CDR1 SNHLY, CDR2 FYNNEI.

The V call is TRBV11-2, the J call TRBJ2-2; a possible D gene is TRBD1 (5 bases). The V and J ends lost 5 bases and 10 bases respectively, with 20 bases between them. The CDR3 is 15 amino acids. In germline, CDR1 is SGHAT, CDR2 FQNNGV. The CDR3 sequence: CASSPYRSSFEELFF. Here the CDR3 DNA reads TGTGCCAGCAGCCCATACAGGTCCTCTTTCGAGGAGCTGTTTTTT.

The chain couples TRBV14 to TRBJ1-3; no clear D gene. This CDR3 has 16 amino acids. Germline V gene data show CDR1 as SGHDN and CDR2 as FVKESK. Trimming pared 0 bases from V and 0 bases from J, leaving 9 bases between. The CDR3 is CASSQDLLLSGNTIYF. The CDR3 nucleotides are TGTGCCAGCAGCCAAGATCTCCTTCTCTCTGGAAACACCATATATTTT.

V gene TRBV5-4 combines with J gene TRBJ2-7; D is perhaps TRBD2 (6 bases). This CDR3 has 16 residues. The germline V gene encodes CDR1 SGHNT and CDR2 YYREEE (reference sequence). Trimming removed 1 base from V and 5 bases from J, with 19 bases in between. CDR3 DNA sequence: TGTGCCAGCAGCTTGCCCACTAGCTCGGCGCGCAACGAGCAGTACTTC. Translating it yields CASSLPTSSARNEQYF.

This chain joins TRBV6-5 and TRBJ2-2, with D perhaps matching TRBD2 (6 bases). Germline CDR1 and CDR2: MNHEY and SVGAGI. Trimming removed 9 bases from V and 6 bases from J, with 14 bases in between. The CDR3 is 13 residues long. CDR3 loop: CARRWDFPGELFF. The DNA of the CDR3 is TGTGCCAGACGATGGGACTTCCCCGGGGAGCTGTTTTTT.

This chain connects TRBV5-6 to TRBJ2-3; 10 nucleotides align to TRBD1. The germline V gene encodes CDR1 SGHDT and CDR2 YYEEEE. CDR3 length: 15 residues. The V gene end was trimmed by 0 bases and the J gene end by 4 bases; junction bases not matched to a gene: 2. The chain's CDR3 is CASSLGQGAPDTQYF. The CDR3 bases are TGTGCCAGCAGCTTGGGACAGGGGGCCCCAGATACGCAGTATTTT.

The chain links TRBV4-1 to TRBJ2-7; D is possibly TRBD1 (5 bases). Germline CDR1 MGHRA, CDR2 YSYEKL. V was shortened by 0 bases and J by 5 bases, with 23 bases between the two germline ends. CDR3 length: 18 residues. The CDR3 sequence is CASSQEPRRWQGSNEQYF. CDR3 in DNA: TGCGCCAGCAGCCAAGAACCCCGCAGGTGGCAGGGATCAAACGAGCAGTACTTC.

V usage is TRBV29-1 and J usage is TRBJ2-3, with 10 bases that match TRBD2. J was trimmed by 4 bases and V by 6 bases; bases with no gene match: 7. The CDR3 covers 14 residues. Germline V CDR1 and CDR2: SQVTM, ANQGSEA. The CDR3 here is CSVPPGTSADTQYF. CDR3 coding DNA: TGCAGCGTCCCTCCTGGGACTAGCGCAGATACGCAGTATTTT.

The chain uses TRBV6-5 and TRBJ2-5; no definite D call. CDR3 size: 12 residues. V dropped 8 bases and J dropped 5 bases, with 12 bases sitting between them. Germline CDR1 and CDR2: MNHEY and SVGAGI. CDR3 sequence (DNA): TGTGCCAGCCGTCAAAGTCCGGAGACCCAGTACTTC. Translating gives CASRQSPETQYF.